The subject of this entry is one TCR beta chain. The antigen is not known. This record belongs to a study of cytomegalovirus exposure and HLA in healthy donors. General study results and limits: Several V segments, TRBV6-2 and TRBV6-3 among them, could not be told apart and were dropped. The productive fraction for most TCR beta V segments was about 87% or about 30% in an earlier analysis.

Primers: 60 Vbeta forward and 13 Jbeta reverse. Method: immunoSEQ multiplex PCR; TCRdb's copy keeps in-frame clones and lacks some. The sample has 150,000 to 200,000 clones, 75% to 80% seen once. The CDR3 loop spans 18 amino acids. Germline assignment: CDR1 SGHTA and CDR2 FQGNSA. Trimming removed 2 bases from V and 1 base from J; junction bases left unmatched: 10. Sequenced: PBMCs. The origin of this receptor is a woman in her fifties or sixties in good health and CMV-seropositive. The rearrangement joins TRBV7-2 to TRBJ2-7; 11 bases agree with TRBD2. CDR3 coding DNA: TGTGCCAGCAGCTTACGTAGCGGGGGGGGAGTAGTGTCCTACGAGCAGTACTTC. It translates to CASSLRSGGGVVSYEQYF.